The TCR beta chain described here comes from a study of shared clonotypes between healthy human individuals (dated by TCRdb to the early 2020s). For context, the study as a whole: Two women and three men aged 18 to 49 years were included in the cohort. Libraries were prepared and TCR repertoires were sequenced by different laboratories using diverse techniques, in order to increase sequencing depth and limit assay-specific biases. To estimate repertoire size and how much clonotypes are shared between individuals, the study performed deep sequencing of blood TCR repertoires from a handful of healthy adults. Per donor, leukapheresis produced somewhere between about 0.9 and 10 billion PBMCs. For each donor, three plates each were used for CD4 naive and CD4 memory, two plates were used for CD8 naive, and one plate was used for CD8 memory.

CD8 naive samples were CD45RO-negative cells positively selected for CCR7, giving a CD45RA+CCR7+ population that excluded TemRA cells. Donors were healthy HIV-negative adults with no recently reported acute infections or vaccinations. Every donor was a Caucasian adult residing in Nashville, Tennessee, USA. Blood was obtained by leukapheresis, after which PBMCs were separated by Ficoll-Histopaque density gradient centrifugation and cryopreserved in liquid nitrogen vapor phase. Purity and quantity of every magnetically sorted T cell population were checked by analytical flow cytometry. From each sorted fraction, genomic DNA was isolated and quantified by UV absorbance on a Nanodrop 2000c. TCR CDR3 regions were amplified from genomic DNA by multiplex PCR using the deep immunoSEQ assay. Genomic DNA extracted from each cell subset was distributed evenly over all wells of several immunoSEQ 96-well plates, and each plate served as one replicate. For sorted subsets, approximately 210 ng of genomic DNA, equivalent to 25,000 to 30,000 T cell genomes, went into each replicate PCR. Purified libraries were measured with a Qubit 3.0 fluorometer, size-checked on a Bioanalyzer 2100, and measured again with the KAPA Library Quantification kit. Every immunoSEQ 96-well plate was sequenced on a separate single-read 150-cycle Illumina NextSeq 550 flow cell. As for how the authors treated the data: Because the immunoSEQ output included only junctional sequences and no quality scores, the filtering could not be the same as the filtering used for full-length reads. To assign V/J genes and CDR3, sequences were annotated against IMGT germline references using PyIR, a Python wrapper for IgBLAST v1.9. Reads were filtered out if the reads had weak V/J assignments (E-value above 1e-6), no CDR3, stop codons, out-of-frame junctions, or ambiguous translated residues. V3J clonotypes were defined as sequences sharing the same inferred V gene, J gene, and CDR3 amino acid sequence. The percentage overlap between two repertoires was calculated by dividing the number of shared unique clonotypes by the size of the smaller repertoire. RTK rarefaction, the Chao1 estimator, and Recon v2.1 estimates of unobserved clonotypes were used to assess repertoire richness. For all TCRbeta clonotypes obtained by the gDNA method from a few donors, generation probabilities were computed with OLGA. The source is immuneACCESS, and TCRdb retained only in-frame sequences with V and J called. Part of the clones is not carried over; for the studies checked, unresolved V genes explain less than half of this, and the remainder is unexplained. V and J calls plus clone size are reproduced from that table; the DNA served to infer D and trimming. In all, the sample holds roughly 2 million clones, and 85% to 95% of those were seen once. In total, the top ten clones hold 0.9% to 1.4% of the sample.

Unmatched junction bases come to 3, with V trimmed by 0 bases and J by 2 bases. Including cysteine and phenylalanine, the CDR3 has 15 amino acids. Solely the CDR3 DNA is kept, with 45 bases framed from the first base. CDR1 and CDR2, looked up from the germline V gene (reference sequence), are SGHNT and YYREEE. Summary of the overall study and its limitations: Based on pairwise subsampling, the degree of clonotype sharing among donors was expected to be affected by sequencing depth. Higher generation probabilities were observed for clonotypes shared by all four sorted-subset donors than for non-shared clonotypes. Rarefaction of sorted-subset datasets indicated incomplete sequencing despite the large sequencing depth. The genetic and exposure-history diversity represented was limited by the small number of donors. Across a few donors, approximately 5% of naive CD4, approximately 3.6% of naive CD8, under 2.5% of memory CD4, and roughly 0.41% of memory CD8 clonotypes were shared. Sampling was restricted to blood, and TCR repertoires in tissues likely differ from the TCR repertoires found in blood. Naive subsets generally had larger estimated clonotype richness than memory subsets did.

A remark on this clone: The antigen it recognizes is unknown. No much larger clone is present one base from it, and per-base qualities are unavailable. This sample includes further DNA sequences coding for the same CDR3.

Here the chain combines TRBV5-4 and TRBJ2-7, and 9 bases in between align with TRBD2. The source material was naive CD8+ T cells sorted from blood. The cell subset or site label, as the study defines it: CD45RA+CCR7+. The receptor was isolated from a man between 18 and 35 years old in good health. The CDR3 sequence is CASSLGTSVAYEQYF. The DNA sequence reads TGTGCCAGCAGCTTGGGGACTAGCGTCGCCTACGAGCAGTACTTC.